This is a list of T cell receptor beta chains from one sample in a study of blood T cells in healthy people across ages. TCRdb re-analysed the 5' RACE reads in MiXCR, keeping a single row per CDR3 protein. Found here are about 940,000 distinct CDR3 sequences, around 46% of them singletons; the top ten hold around 15%. The sequencing input was blood. The receptors were sampled from a man aged 30 to 39 in good health. CDR3s include the opening cysteine and the closing phenylalanine or tryptophan. A D gene is named only where the DNA matches it firmly. Expanded clones are given a class, and other clones once, few, many or no size at all.

d_call	v_call	clone_size	j_call	cdr3_nt	cdr3_aa
.	TRBV4-3	few	TRBJ1-2	TGCGCCAGCAGCCAAGATCCCGGTGTCTATGGCTACACCTTC	CASSQDPGVYGYTF
.	TRBV7-2	.	TRBJ2-3	TGTGCCAACAGGTCCTGGGGCTCGGATACGCAGTATTTT	CANRSWGSDTQYF
.	TRBV12-3/TRBV12-4	.	TRBJ2-6	TGTGCCAGCAACGTACTCGGAGCTGGGGCCAACGTCCTGACTTTC	CASNVLGAGANVLTF
.	TRBV9	few	TRBJ2-7	TGTGCCAGCAGCGTAGAAACAGCCTCCTACGAGCAGTACTTC	CASSVETASYEQYF
.	TRBV7-2	few	TRBJ1-2	TGTGCCAGCAGCCAACCGGCGGGTAACTATGGCTACACCTTC	CASSQPAGNYGYTF
.	TRBV7-2	few	TRBJ2-7	TGTGCCAGCAGCTTACAGCTAGATCTCGAGCAGTACTTC	CASSLQLDLEQYF
.	TRBV15	.	TRBJ1-2	TGTGCCACCAGCAGAGCCCCGAAGACAGATGGCTACACCTTC	CATSRAPKTDGYTF
TRBD2	TRBV12-3/TRBV12-4	few	TRBJ2-7	TGTGCCAGCAGTTTATGGGGGGGGACGAAAGCCTACGAGCAGTACTTC	CASSLWGGTKAYEQYF
.	TRBV6-2/TRBV6-3	.	TRBJ2-6	TGTGCCAGCAGTTACATAGGACTTCTACGGACTGGGGCCAACGTCCTGACTTTC	CASSYIGLLRTGANVLTF
.	TRBV20-1	.	TRBJ2-5	TGCAGTACCTCGGGGGCGGGGGTCGGGACCCAGTACTTC	CSTSGAGVGTQYF
.	TRBV29-1	many	TRBJ2-7	TGCAGCGTCAAATCGACCCTGGGGGCCTCCTACGAGCAGTACTTC	CSVKSTLGASYEQYF
.	TRBV7-9	few	TRBJ2-7	TGTGCCAGCAGCAGTAGTAACAGGGATTCCTACGAGCAGTACTTC	CASSSSNRDSYEQYF
.	TRBV20-1	few	TRBJ2-5	TGCAGTGCTAGTAGGACGGCCCAAGAGACCCAGTACTTC	CSASRTAQETQYF
TRBD2	TRBV4-1	few	TRBJ2-7	TGCGCCAGCAGCCAAGAAGGGACTAGCGGGTACGAGCAGTACTTC	CASSQEGTSGYEQYF
TRBD2	TRBV19	.	TRBJ2-3	TGTGCCAGTAGTGACTTAGCGGGGGCCACAGAGACGCAGTATTTT	CASSDLAGATETQYF
.	TRBV6-5	once	TRBJ2-3	TGTGCCAGCAGTTACGATGGGTACACAGATACGCAGTATTTT	CASSYDGYTDTQYF
TRBD1	TRBV4-2	once	TRBJ1-2	TGTGCCAGCAGCCAAGTGGACAGGGACGCCTATGACTACACCTTC	CASSQVDRDAYDYTF